The clone carrying this T cell receptor beta chain was seen ten or more times. The antigen is undetermined. The data stem from a study of T-cell reconstitution after alpha-beta-depleted transplantation in children. General study points: Several hundred rapidly expanded clones from non-depleted graft cells reportedly supplied alpha-beta T cells about two months post-transplant.

The TCRbeta library was prepared with unique molecular identifiers. Each CDR3 protein gets one entry after TCRdb re-called the PCR reads with MiXCR. In the table there are hundreds of thousands of distinct CDR3 sequences, roughly 10% of which are singletons. CDR3 size: 11 residues. The germline V gene encodes CDR1 GTSNPN and CDR2 SVGIG (reference sequence). Trimming pared 1 base from V and 5 bases from J, leaving 5 bases between. The V call is TRBV30, the J call TRBJ2-5; unclear D gene. The sequence was obtained from a child aged 2 to 10 with inherited bone marrow failure, due to receive a stem cell transplant. Here the sequenced sample was PBMCs, taken before TCRalphabeta/CD19-depleted stem cell transplant. The CDR3 here is CAWSAIETQYF. DNA of the CDR3: TGTGCCTGGAGTGCCATTGAGACCCAGTACTTC.